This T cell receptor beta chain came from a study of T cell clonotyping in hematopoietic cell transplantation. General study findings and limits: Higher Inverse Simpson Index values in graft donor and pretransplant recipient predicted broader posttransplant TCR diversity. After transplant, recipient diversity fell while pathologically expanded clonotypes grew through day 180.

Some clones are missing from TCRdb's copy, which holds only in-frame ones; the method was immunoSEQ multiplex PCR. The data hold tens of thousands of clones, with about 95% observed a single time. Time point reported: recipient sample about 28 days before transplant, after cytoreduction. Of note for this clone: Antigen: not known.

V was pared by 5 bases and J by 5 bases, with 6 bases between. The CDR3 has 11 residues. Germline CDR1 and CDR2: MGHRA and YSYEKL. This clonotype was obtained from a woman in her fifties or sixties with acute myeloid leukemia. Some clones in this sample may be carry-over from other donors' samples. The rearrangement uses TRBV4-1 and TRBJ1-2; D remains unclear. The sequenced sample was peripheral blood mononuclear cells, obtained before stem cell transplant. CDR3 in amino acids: CASSASYGYTF. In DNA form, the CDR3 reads TGCGCCAGCAGCGCCTCTTATGGCTACACCTTC.